One sample yielded the 29 T cell receptor beta chains listed below, sequenced in a study of beta chain features in type 1 diabetes. Findings of the study overall: There was a moderate but significant shortening of TCRB CDR3s in all four CD4+ subsets of Type 1 diabetes patients.

These receptors' antigens are unknown. Isolated RNA was reverse transcribed in full, so expressed TCRB transcripts were sequenced. Sequencing used immunoSEQ multiplex PCR; TCRdb keeps in-frame clones, though not all of them. The sample gives 240,000 or so clones, 11% to 15% of which show up once; approximately 0.021% is in the top ten. Sequencing used naive CD4+ T cells from blood. Every receptor here comes from a man aged 25 to 40 with type 1 diabetes.

The rearrangement joins TRBV2 to TRBJ2-1, with TRBD1 matching 8 bases. Germline V gene sequence: CDR1 SNHLY, CDR2 FYNNEI. Trimming took 0 bases from V and 4 from J; bases not matched to a gene: 5. The CDR3 has 16 residues. This CDR3 is CASSEAPGGKYNEQFF. CDR3 in DNA: TGTGCCAGCAGTGAAGCGCCAGGGGGCAAATACAATGAGCAGTTCTTC.

This rearrangement joins TRBV5-1 to TRBJ1-1, with no clear D. The CDR3 runs to 14 residues. Trimming removed 3 bases at V and 9 bases at J, with 18 bases between. CDR1 SGHRS and CDR2 YFSETQ come from the germline V gene. The CDR3 bases are TGCGCCAGCAGCTCCTCATTGGGTGGCGGGAAAGCTTTCTTT. This translates into CASSSSLGGGKAFF.

The chain recombines TRBV5-4 with TRBJ1-3; the match to TRBD1 covers 8 bases. Losses at the gene ends were 4 bases for V and 4 bases for J; bases not matched to a gene: 4. The germline V gene encodes CDR1 SGHNT and CDR2 YYREEE (reference sequence). The CDR3 sequence is 14 residues long. The CDR3 DNA reads as TGTGCCAGCAGCGCGGACAGGGCGGGAAACACCATATATTTT. Translating gives CASSADRAGNTIYF.

This chain joins TRBV21-1 and TRBJ2-3; the table gives TRBD2 as D, unverified against the DNA. TRBV21-1 is described as a pseudogene. The CDR3 has 15 amino acids. Here the CDR3 reads CASSGGTSGTDTQYF. CDR3 nucleotides: TGTGCCAGCAGCGGTGGGACTAGCGGCACAGATACGCAGTATTTT.

This clone came up a few times. The CDR3 sequence is CASSQGVPETQYF. CDR3 nucleotides: TGCGCCAGCAGCCAAGGAGTCCCGGAGACCCAGTACTTC. This chain links TRBV4-1 with TRBJ2-5, with D hard to call. Germline V gene sequence: CDR1 MGHRA, CDR2 YSYEKL. The CDR3 consists of 13 residues. V lost 1 base to trimming and J lost 5 bases, with 8 bases between them.

This rearrangement joins TRBV2 to TRBJ1-2; 12 bases line up with TRBD1. Per germline, CDR1 SNHLY and CDR2 FYNNEI. The CDR3 contains 15 residues. V shed 4 bases and J 2 bases; nucleotides not matched to a gene: 2. The CDR3: CASSGGQGANYGYTF. CDR3 nucleotide sequence: TGTGCCAGCAGTGGGGGACAGGGGGCGAACTATGGCTACACCTTC.

This clone was counted only a few times. This sequence joins TRBV6-5 and TRBJ1-1; 7 bases align to TRBD1. V trimming: 5 bases; J trimming: 1 base; junction bases outside the gene matches: 7. Germline CDR1 is MNHEY and CDR2 is SVGAGI. The CDR3 has 15 amino acids. CDR3 sequence (DNA): TGTGCCAGCAGTCCCTCGGGACAGAAGAACACTGAAGCTTTCTTT. It yields the protein CASSPSGQKNTEAFF.

This clone showed up just a few times. In nucleotides, the CDR3 is TGCGCCAGCAGCTTGTCTGGGGGCGTCTCCTACAATGAGCAGTTCTTC. Its protein is CASSLSGGVSYNEQFF. The chain is built from TRBV5-1 and TRBJ2-1, with D tentatively TRBD1 (6 bases). The CDR3 has 16 amino acids. Deletions cut 1 base from V and 0 bases from J, with 11 bases between. Germline CDR1 is SGHRS and CDR2 is YFSETQ.

This clone was seen only a few times. DNA of the CDR3: TGTGCCAGCAGTTTCGGGGTTCAGCGTGAGACCCAGTACTTC. It specifies CASSFGVQRETQYF. The genes are TRBV11-2 and TRBJ2-5, with D possibly being TRBD2 (5 bases). Trimming pared 6 bases from V and 5 bases from J, leaving 16 bases between. The CDR3 covers 14 residues. In germline, CDR1 is SGHAT, CDR2 FQNNGV.

This clone was counted between two and nine times. The rearrangement links TRBV5-6 to TRBJ2-2; tentative D call: TRBD1 (6 bases). CDR3 length equals 15 residues. V was clipped by 2 bases and J by 4 bases, with 12 bases between them. CDR1 and CDR2 (germline): SGHDT, YYEEEE. The CDR3 sequence is CASSLVDRTTGELFF. CDR3 coding DNA: TGTGCCAGCAGCTTAGTTGACAGGACCACCGGGGAGCTGTTTTTT.

V gene TRBV11-2 combines with J gene TRBJ2-7; 7 nucleotides line up with TRBD2. This CDR3 contains 14 residues. The ends lost 5 bases at V and 3 bases at J; junction bases unmatched: 7. The germline CDR1 and CDR2 sequences are SGHAT and FQNNGV. CDR3 sequence reads: CASSELAGDYEQYF. The CDR3 nucleotides are TGTGCCAGCAGCGAATTGGCGGGGGACTACGAGCAGTACTTC.

This clone appeared a few times. This rearrangement joins TRBV6-1 to TRBJ2-1; 9 nucleotides match TRBD2. The germline gives CDR1 MNHNS, CDR2 SASEGT. V lost 6 bases and J lost 7; bases outside the gene matches: 10. This CDR3 has 15 amino acids. As DNA, the CDR3 is TGTGCCAGCAGCCGGCCTGCGGGGGGGCGGAATGAGCAGTTCTTC. It codes for CASSRPAGGRNEQFF.

This clone was recorded a few times. This chain's CDR3 is CASSYSRGKAFF. The CDR3 nucleotides are TGTGCCAGCAGTTACTCGAGGGGGAAAGCTTTCTTT. The chain uses TRBV6-5 and TRBJ1-1, with TRBD1 as a possible D gene (6 bases). Looked up from germline, CDR1 is MNHEY and CDR2 is SVGAGI. The CDR3 spans 12 residues. V lost 0 bases and J 9 bases, leaving 8 bases between the germline ends.

This clone was counted only a few times. The genes are TRBV20-1 and TRBJ1-1, with D unresolved. This CDR3 has 11 residues. V lost 0 bases and J 4 bases, leaving 3 bases between the germline ends. The V gene's germline CDR1 is DFQATT and CDR2 SNEGSKA (reference sequence). In DNA, the CDR3 is TGCAGTGCTAGAGATCGCACTGAAGCTTTCTTT. Its protein is CSARDRTEAFF.

This clone was seen a handful of times. The chain links TRBV6-6 to TRBJ1-6; D unclear. V lost 0 bases, J lost 4 bases, and 7 bases lay in between. CDR3 length: 15 amino acids. Per the germline V gene, CDR1 is MNHNY and CDR2 is SVGAGI (reference sequence). DNA for the CDR3: TGTGCCAGCAGTTACTCTCAGGCGTATAATTCACCCCTCCACTTT. It codes for CASSYSQAYNSPLHF.

The chain recombines TRBV18 with TRBJ2-2; the match to TRBD2 covers 11 bases. V shed 3 bases, J shed 4 bases, and the junction held 4 bases outside the gene matches. This CDR3 has 16 residues. Germline-derived CDR1 and CDR2 are KGHSH and LQKENI. Here the CDR3 reads CASSPLAGGRTGELFF. CDR3 nucleotides: TGTGCCAGCTCACCCCTAGCGGGAGGTCGCACCGGGGAGCTGTTTTTT.

The J gene is TRBJ2-7, the V gene TRBV6-6, with 11 bases aligning to TRBD2. The CDR3 is made up of 14 amino acids. The germline CDR1 and CDR2 sequences are MNHNY and SVGAGI (reference sequence). Losses at the gene ends were 4 bases for V and 4 bases for J; bases not matched to a gene: 3. In DNA form, the CDR3 reads TGTGCCAGCAGTTTACTAGCGGGAGAGTACGAGCAGTACTTC. It translates to CASSLLAGEYEQYF.

This clone was seen a few times. This sequence joins TRBV18 and TRBJ1-6; D gene uncertain. With 3 bases removed from V and 8 bases from J, the gap between germline ends came to 5 bases. CDR1 and CDR2 from the germline V gene are KGHSH and LQKENI. CDR3 length: 12 amino acids. The CDR3 region is CASSPEDSPLHF. For the CDR3, the DNA is TGTGCCAGCTCACCGGAGGATTCACCCCTCCACTTT.

This chain joins TRBV7-9 and TRBJ2-7; TRBD2 matches at 8 bases. This CDR3 is built from 13 residues. Germline values: CDR1 SEHNR, CDR2 FQNEAQ (reference sequence). The V gene end was trimmed by 2 bases and the J gene end by 7 bases; junction bases not matched to a gene: 4. CDR3 protein: CASSLLLAGEQYF. DNA for the CDR3: TGTGCCAGCAGCTTACTCCTAGCGGGTGAGCAGTACTTC. The full variable domain, completed using reference TRBV7-9 and TRBJ2-7, is DTGVSQNPRHKITKRGQNVTFRCDPISEHNRLYWYRQTLGQGPEFLTYFQNEAQLEKSRLLSDRFSAERPKGSFSTLEIQRTEQGDSAMYLCASSLLLAGEQYFGPGTRLTVT.

Worth noting for this clone: Other DNA sequences from this sample encode an identical CDR3 as well. The chain employs TRBV5-1 and TRBJ1-1; 9 bases are shared with TRBD1. This CDR3 contains 14 residues. The junction had 6 bases not matched to a gene; V was cut back by 4 bases and J by 5 bases. Germline V CDR1 and CDR2: SGHRS, YFSETQ. CDR3: CASSLDRGRTEAFF. The CDR3 nucleotides read TGCGCCAGCAGCCTGGACAGGGGTCGAACTGAAGCTTTCTTT.

This clone has a handful of counts. The chain employs TRBV6-1 and TRBJ2-1; TRBD2 aligns across 11 bases. The germline V gene encodes CDR1 MNHNS and CDR2 SASEGT. CDR3 length: 15 amino acids. With 2 bases clipped from V and 9 bases from J, the junction kept 6 bases outside the gene matches. In DNA form, the CDR3 reads TGTGCCAGCAGTGAAACTAGCGGGAGTTTGCTTGAGCAGTTCTTC. It yields the protein CASSETSGSLLEQFF.

The V call is TRBV11-2, the J call TRBJ1-1; 8 bases are a match to TRBD1. Looked up from germline, CDR1 is SGHAT and CDR2 is FQNNGV. J gave up 8 bases and V 5 bases, and 10 bases lay outside the gene matches. The CDR3 sequence is 14 residues long. CDR3 in amino acids: CASSPHLGQGEAFF. For the CDR3, the DNA is TGTGCCAGCAGCCCACACCTTGGACAGGGCGAAGCTTTCTTT. The full variable domain, with the rest looked up from reference TRBV11-2 and TRBJ1-1, is EAGVAQSPRYKIIEKRQSVAFWCNPISGHATLYWYQQILGQGPKLLIQFQNNGVVDDSQLPKDRFSAERLKGVDSTLKIQPAKLEDSAVYLCASSPHLGQGEAFFGQGTRLTVV.

This clone has only a few counts. The V and J genes are TRBV27 and TRBJ2-7, with TRBD2 identical over 13 bases. The J segment lost 5 bases and the V segment lost 6 bases, leaving 7 bases of the junction unmatched. The CDR3 runs 15 residues. CDR1 and CDR2 from the germline V gene are MNHEY and SMNVEV (reference sequence). As DNA, the CDR3 is TGTGCCAGCAGCCTGACTAGCGGGAGGAACCACGAGCAGTACTTC. This encodes CASSLTSGRNHEQYF.

This chain links TRBV14 with TRBJ1-4, with D tentatively TRBD1 (6 bases). V was cut by 3 bases and J by 3 bases, with 14 bases left in between. The CDR3 runs 16 residues. Germline V gives CDR1 SGHDN, CDR2 FVKESK. Here the CDR3 reads CASSQRAQGANEKLFF. The CDR3 DNA follows: TGTGCCAGCAGCCAGAGAGCACAGGGTGCTAATGAAAAACTGTTTTTT. The full variable domain, completed using reference TRBV14 and TRBJ1-4, is EAGVTQFPSHSVIEKGQTVTLRCDPISGHDNLYWYRRVMGKEIKFLLHFVKESKQDESGMPNNRFLAERTGGTYSTLKVQPAELEDSGVYFCASSQRAQGANEKLFFGSGTQLSVL.

This clone has a handful of counts. This sample includes further DNA sequences coding for the same CDR3. The chain has TRBV18 and TRBJ2-7, with TRBD1 matching 8 bases. V was clipped by 6 bases and J by 5 bases; unmatched bases: 6. The CDR3 runs to 13 residues. Germline V gives CDR1 KGHSH, CDR2 LQKENI. DNA for the CDR3: TGTGCCAGCTCGCCGCAACAGGGGGACGAGCAGTACTTC. Translating gives CASSPQQGDEQYF.

The chain recombines TRBV4-1 with TRBJ1-5; 7 bases map to TRBD1. This CDR3 is built from 18 residues. The junction had 11 bases not matched to a gene; V was cut back by 3 bases and J by 0 bases. Germline CDR1 is MGHRA and CDR2 is YSYEKL. Here the CDR3 DNA reads TGCGCCAGCAGCCAGTCCCCACCCGGGACAGATAGCAATCAGCCCCAGCATTTT. Encoded protein: CASSQSPPGTDSNQPQHF.

This clone was seen only a few times. This chain connects TRBV19 to TRBJ1-1; D gene unclear. The CDR3 length is 13 residues. The germline V and J ends were trimmed by 5 bases and 8 bases, with 15 bases remaining between them. Per the germline V gene, CDR1 is LNHDA and CDR2 is SQIVND (reference sequence). DNA of the CDR3: TGTGCCAGTAGTGCCGAGGCCTTATCGGAAGCTTTCTTT. It encodes CASSAEALSEAFF.

This clone was detected only a few times. V gene TRBV5-6 combines with J gene TRBJ1-1; maybe TRBD1 (6 bases). Germline V gives CDR1 SGHDT, CDR2 YYEEEE. Deletions cut 0 bases from V and 10 bases from J, with 10 bases between. This CDR3 has 12 amino acids. This chain's CDR3 is CASSLAGRGAFF. CDR3 coding DNA: TGTGCCAGCAGCTTGGCGGGCAGGGGAGCTTTCTTT.

This clone was counted a few times. This chain links TRBV18 with TRBJ2-1, with TRBD1 identical over 8 bases. Germline CDR1 and CDR2: KGHSH and LQKENI. CDR3 length: 14 amino acids. V shed 2 bases, J shed 6 bases, and the junction held 3 bases outside the gene matches. This chain's CDR3 is CASSPSTGGNEQFF. DNA of the CDR3: TGTGCCAGCTCACCATCTACAGGGGGCAATGAGCAGTTCTTC.